The 32 T cell receptor beta chains given below trace back to one sample, sequenced in a study of Graves' ophthalmopathy and Graves' hyperthyroidism (dated by TCRdb to 2016 to 2019). Data came from an Illumina HiSeq 2000. For repertoire sequencing, the TCR beta CDR3 regions were amplified from RNA transcripts. The first round was an RT-PCR using HTBI primers with the Qiagen OneStep RT-PCR kit, and this first round was followed by a second-round multiplex PCR, then size selection and purification. TCRdb took the public reads, trimmed them with fastp at Q25, ran MiXCR for clone calling and kept in-frame beta chains. Merged by CDR3 protein, the rows form single entries marked with the most common genes and DNA. The sample table holds about half a million distinct CDR3 sequences, of which approximately 15% were seen once. The top ten clonotypes cover about a tenth of the sample. Input material: blood. Every receptor here comes from a woman aged 30 to 39 with Graves' ophthalmopathy. Donor details come from another sample of the same person, matched by shared clones.

This clonotype was picked up a small number of times. Since a much larger clone is just one base distant, this may be a read error. The gene calls are TRBV29-1 and TRBJ1-1; tentatively, D is TRBD1 (5 bases). CDR1 SQVTM and CDR2 ANQGSEA come from the germline V gene. This CDR3 has 14 residues. CDR3 DNA sequence: TGCAGCGTTGATGGCCCCCAGGGTTGGACTGAAGCTTGCTTT. It codes for CSVDGPQGWTEACF.

Only a few counts were recorded for this clonotype. The V and J genes are TRBV10-2 and TRBJ2-5; TRBD1 matches at 12 bases. The CDR3 contains 15 residues. The ends lost 8 bases at V and 1 base at J; junction bases unmatched: 5. Germline V gene data show CDR1 as WSHSY and CDR2 as SAAADI. This chain's CDR3 is CASGGTGGLQETQYF. In DNA, the CDR3 is TGCGCCAGCGGGGGGACAGGGGGCCTCCAAGAGACCCAGTACTTC.

This clonotype was picked up many times. The chain links TRBV29-1 to TRBJ1-1, with unresolved D. The V and J ends lost 5 bases and 6 bases respectively, with 7 bases between them. Germline CDR1 SQVTM, CDR2 ANQGSEA. This CDR3 comprises 10 residues. CDR3 loop: CSVQSPEAFF. The CDR3 coding sequence is TGCAGCGTTCAGAGTCCTGAAGCTTTCTTT. Filled out from reference TRBV29-1 and TRBJ1-1, the complete variable domain reads SAVISQKPSRDICQRGTSLTIQCQVDSQVTMMFWYRQQPGQSLTLIATANQGSEATYESGFVIDKFPISRPNLTFSTLTVSNMSPEDSSIYLCSVQSPEAFFGQGTRLTVV.

The chain employs TRBV24-1 and TRBJ2-2, with 9 bases matching TRBD1. The CDR3 consists of 14 residues. J gave up 4 bases and V 10 bases, and 6 bases lay outside the gene matches. Germline V gene data show CDR1 as KGHDR and CDR2 as SFDVKD. The chain's CDR3 is CATHRGQTTGELFF. The DNA of the CDR3 is TGTGCCACACACAGGGGGCAGACCACCGGGGAGCTGTTTTTT.

The chain has TRBV6-1 and TRBJ1-5; tentative D call: TRBD1 (5 bases). The germline V gene encodes CDR1 MNHNS and CDR2 SASEGT. This CDR3 has 13 amino acids. Trimming stripped 2 bases from V and 9 bases from J, with 11 bases between. Here the CDR3 reads CASSEMGPSPQHF. The CDR3 region has the DNA TGTGCCAGCAGTGAAATGGGACCCTCGCCCCAGCATTTT.

This clonotype was counted at least ten times. This CDR3 is CASSWNAMINSPLHF. The CDR3 DNA reads TGTGCCAGCAGTTGGAACGCGATGATCAATTCACCCCTCCACTTT. The genes are TRBV6-2 or TRBV6-3 and TRBJ1-6; D not resolved. CDR1 and CDR2 (germline): MNHEY, SVGEGT. V shed 4 bases and J shed 7 bases, with 14 bases lying between them. The CDR3 runs to 15 residues.

Many counts were recorded for this clonotype. The chain employs TRBV2 and TRBJ1-1, with 10 bases aligning to TRBD1. There are 14 residues in the CDR3. J gave up 4 bases and V 7 bases, and 6 bases lay outside the gene matches. Germline CDR1 SNHLY, CDR2 FYNNEI. The CDR3 coding sequence is TGTGCCAGCATAGGGACAGGGGACGCCACTGAAGCTTTCTTT. Translated, it gives CASIGTGDATEAFF.

At least ten counts were recorded for this clonotype. One end of the junction fails to match germline, which may point to a read error. This chain joins TRBV5-1 and TRBJ1-3; D is ambiguous. The germline CDR1 and CDR2 sequences are SGHRS and YFSETQ. The CDR3 covers 15 residues. CDR3 in DNA: TGCGCCACCAGCATTAACAGTGCCTCTGGAAACACCATATATTTT. It yields the protein CATSINSASGNTIYF.

This clonotype appeared many times. V is TRBV28 and J is TRBJ2-7; maybe TRBD1 (5 bases). There are 17 residues in the CDR3. The V and J ends lost 4 bases and 2 bases respectively, with 21 bases between them. Germline lookup yields CDR1 MDHEN and CDR2 SYDVKM. The CDR3 coding sequence is TGTGCCAGCAGTTCCAGCCCCCGGACATTCCTCACCTACGAGCAGTACTTC. Translating gives CASSSSPRTFLTYEQYF.

Ten or more counts support this clonotype. This chain links TRBV28 with TRBJ1-2, with TRBD1 matching over 7 bases. V lost 2 bases and J lost 0; bases outside the gene matches: 15. Germline CDR1 MDHEN, CDR2 SYDVKM. The CDR3 is 19 amino acids. The CDR3 DNA follows: TGTGCCAGCAGTTTAGATCGGGACAGCGCCATTCCCTCTAACTATGGCTACACCTTC. This translates into CASSLDRDSAIPSNYGYTF.

Comment on this clonotype: The final CDR3 position lacks the conserved phenylalanine or tryptophan, pointing to a likely read error. The CDR3 sequence is CASSYRNEQYY. CDR3 coding DNA: TGTGCTAGCAGTTACAGAAACGAGCAGTACTAC. The chain is built from TRBV28 and TRBJ2-7; the D is unclear. CDR1 MDHEN and CDR2 SYDVKM come from the germline V gene. This CDR3 is built from 11 residues.

This clonotype appeared a few times. The rearrangement joins TRBV9 to TRBJ2-5; 7 bases agree with TRBD1. The germline V gene encodes CDR1 SGDLS and CDR2 YYNGEE. J was trimmed by 5 bases and V by 2 bases; bases with no gene match: 6. This CDR3 spans 14 amino acids. The CDR3 nucleotides are TGTGCCAGCAGCGTGACAGGGTCGGTGGAGACCCAGTACTTC. It encodes CASSVTGSVETQYF.

This clonotype was counted between two and nine times. This chain links TRBV5-1 with TRBJ2-5; a possible D gene is TRBD2 (6 bases). The V and J ends lost 7 bases and 1 base respectively, with 14 bases between them. This CDR3 region has 14 residues. In germline, CDR1 is SGHRS, CDR2 YFSETQ. The DNA for the CDR3 is TGCGCCAGCTCATCGGTCGGGGGCCAAGAGACCCAGTACTTC. It translates to CASSSVGGQETQYF.

This clonotype occurred many times. The rearrangement joins TRBV12-3 or TRBV12-4 to TRBJ1-2; D is ambiguous. The CDR3 sequence is 11 residues long. V lost 7 bases, J lost 7 bases, and 10 bases lay in between. The CDR3 here is CASTKGTGYTF. For the CDR3, the DNA is TGTGCCAGCACCAAGGGTACTGGCTACACCTTC.

This clonotype was counted many times. CDR3 bases: TGTGCCAGCAGTGAAAGCGGGGAATCTCCCAACTACGAGCAGTACTTC. It translates to CASSESGESPNYEQYF. The chain uses TRBV2 and TRBJ2-7, with 7 bases lining up with TRBD2. The CDR3 loop spans 16 amino acids. The junction had 10 bases not matched to a gene; V was cut back by 2 bases and J by 3 bases. Germline values: CDR1 SNHLY, CDR2 FYNNEI.

This clonotype was seen repeatedly, ten times or more. This chain uses TRBV7-9 with TRBJ1-1; 7 bases are a match to TRBD1. CDR1 and CDR2 (germline): SEHNR, FQNEAQ (reference sequence). The CDR3 covers 14 residues. The V and J ends lost 5 bases and 1 base, in that order; junction bases with no gene match: 4. The DNA for the CDR3 is TGTGCCAGCAGCATGGGACAGAAGAACACTGAAGCTTTCTTT. Residues: CASSMGQKNTEAFF.

This clonotype was observed at least ten times. The V call is TRBV15, the J call TRBJ1-2; D call uncertain. Trimming took 0 bases from V and 5 from J, leaving 7 bases between them. Germline values: CDR1 LNHNV, CDR2 YYDKDF (reference sequence). The CDR3 covers 13 residues. DNA for the CDR3: TGTGCCACCAGCAGAGATCCGCATTATGGCTACACCTTC. It encodes CATSRDPHYGYTF.

This chain links TRBV28 with TRBJ2-7, with TRBD1 identical over 9 bases. The CDR3 runs 15 residues. CDR1 and CDR2 from the germline V gene are MDHEN and SYDVKM. Trimming removed 8 bases from V and 4 bases from J; junction bases left unmatched: 12. The CDR3, as DNA: TGTGCCAGCCGGCGGGGGACAGGGCCCTATTACGAGCAGTACTTC. Translation: CASRRGTGPYYEQYF.

This clonotype was found many times. This chain joins TRBV29-1 and TRBJ1-1; TRBD1 might be the D (5 bases). The V gene lost 3 bases and the J gene lost 5 bases, with 13 bases spanning the gap. There are 13 residues in the CDR3. Looked up from germline, CDR1 is SQVTM and CDR2 is ANQGSEA. CDR3 residues: CSVDGRGGTEAFF. The CDR3 DNA is TGCAGCGTTGATGGAAGGGGTGGGACTGAAGCTTTCTTT.

In the case of this clonotype: A clone one base away is much larger, so this may be a read error. The J gene is TRBJ2-5, the V gene TRBV20-1, with D tentatively TRBD2 (5 bases). The CDR3 loop spans 15 amino acids. CDR1 and CDR2 (germline): DFQATT, SNEGSKA (reference sequence). For the CDR3, the DNA is TGCAGTGCCTCTACTCCCGGGGTTTTCCAAGAGACCCAGGACTTC. As protein: CSASTPGVFQETQDF.

This clonotype has a count of ten or more. V gene TRBV2 combines with J gene TRBJ1-5; TRBD1 is a possible D gene (5 bases). The ends were cut back, 7 bases at V and 0 bases at J, with 13 bases in the middle. The CDR3 has 15 amino acids. Germline V gene data show CDR1 as SNHLY and CDR2 as FYNNEI. The CDR3 DNA reads TGTGCCAGCAAAACTGGGGGAAATAGCAATCAGCCCCAGCATTTT. Translating it yields CASKTGGNSNQPQHF.

About this clonotype: One base away lies a much larger clone, so this may be a sequencing read error. The chain has TRBV28 and TRBJ1-3; D gene unclear. This CDR3 region has 14 residues. CDR1 is MDHEN and CDR2 is SYDVKM in the germline V gene. V lost 4 bases to trimming and J lost 0 bases, with 7 bases between them. The CDR3 region is CASSWTSSGNTIYF. CDR3 sequence (DNA): TGTGCCAGCAGTTGGACGAGCTCTGGAAACACCATATATTTT.

This clonotype was detected ten times or more. This chain connects TRBV6-1 to TRBJ1-2; 7 nucleotides line up with TRBD1. V lost 6 bases, J lost 8 bases, and 9 bases stayed unmatched. CDR3 length: 13 amino acids. Looked up from germline, CDR1 is MNHNS and CDR2 is SASEGT. CDR3 amino acids: CASRGTVLGGYTF. The DNA of the CDR3 is TGTGCCAGCAGGGGGACAGTGCTGGGGGGCTACACCTTC.

There are many counts of this clonotype. The V call is TRBV6-5, the J call TRBJ2-5, with TRBD2 matching 8 bases. The trim removed 6 bases at V and 4 bases at J, leaving 10 bases unmatched. This CDR3 is built from 15 residues. CDR1 and CDR2 from the germline V gene are MNHEY and SVGAGI. In DNA form, the CDR3 reads TGTGCCAGCAGCTCTCGGGTTCGGGGGGGAGAGACCCAGTACTTC. Its protein product is CASSSRVRGGETQYF.

Many counts were recorded for this clonotype. This may stem from a read error, because a much larger clone lies one nucleotide away. V usage is TRBV30 and J usage is TRBJ1-1, with TRBD1 identical over 7 bases. Germline values: CDR1 GTSNPN, CDR2 SVGIG (reference sequence). Unmatched junction bases numbered 5, after V lost 7 bases and J lost 3 bases. The CDR3 sequence is 12 residues long. The CDR3 coding sequence is TGTGCCTCGACAGGGTTGGACACTGAAGCTTTCTTT. Protein: CASTGLDTEAFF.

This clonotype was detected ten times or more. This chain joins TRBV7-9 and TRBJ1-6, with TRBD1 as a possible D gene (6 bases). Trimming pared 5 bases from V and 10 bases from J, leaving 21 bases between. CDR3 size: 16 residues. The germline V gene encodes CDR1 SEHNR and CDR2 FQNEAQ (reference sequence). CDR3 nucleotide sequence: TGTGCCAGCAGCGGAAGGGGCAGGGGCCTATCCTCACCCCTCCACTTT. Protein sequence: CASSGRGRGLSSPLHF.

This clonotype was counted a few times. V and J are TRBV19 and TRBJ2-7, with D perhaps TRBD2 (6 bases). V lost 8 bases, J lost 2 bases, and 16 bases lay in between. CDR1 and CDR2 (germline): LNHDA, SQIVND (reference sequence). The CDR3 has 14 amino acids. CDR3 sequence reads: CASEKGGFTYEQYF. CDR3 DNA sequence: TGTGCCAGTGAAAAGGGAGGCTTTACCTACGAGCAGTACTTC.

This clonotype was counted ten times or more. One end of the junction varies from germline; a read error may be responsible. V is TRBV11-2 and J is TRBJ1-5; no reliable D call. Germline V lookup: CDR1 SGHAT, CDR2 FQNNGV. This CDR3 contains 13 residues. CDR3 sequence: CASSVEVLQPQHF. The CDR3 nucleotides are TGTGCCAGCAGCGTAGAGGTCTTGCAGCCCCAGCATTTT.

About this clonotype: A much bigger clone sits one base away, suggesting this may be a read error. The chain carries TRBV11-1 and TRBJ1-1; perhaps TRBD1 as D (6 bases). This CDR3 has 16 residues. Germline CDR1 and CDR2: SGHAT and FQDESV (reference sequence). The CDR3 DNA follows: TGTGCCAGCAGCTTTGGCTTTAACAGGGTGAACACTGAAGTTTTCTTT. It codes for CASSFGFNRVNTEVFF. The whole variable domain, filled in from reference TRBV11-1 and TRBJ1-1, reads EAEVAQSPRYKITEKSQAVAFWCDPISGHATLYWYRQILGQGPELLVQFQDESVVDDSQLPKDRFSAERLKGVDSTLKIQPAELGDSAMYLCASSFGFNRVNTEVFFGQGTRLTVV.

The CDR3 spells CAITGGNTIYF. CDR3 DNA sequence: TGTGCCATAACTGGGGGAAACACCATATATTTT. The J gene is TRBJ1-3, the V gene TRBV6-1; unclear D gene. The CDR3 runs to 11 residues. Germline-derived CDR1 and CDR2 are MNHNS and SASEGT. V was pared by 10 bases and J by 4 bases, with 8 bases between.

This clonotype was seen more than once but under ten times. A much larger clone differs from this one at a single base, so this may be a read error. As the CDR3 is not closed by the conserved phenylalanine or tryptophan, this likely results from a read error. This rearrangement joins TRBV6-1 to TRBJ2-5; D is possibly TRBD2 (5 bases). CDR3 size: 16 residues. From germline, CDR1 is MNHNS and CDR2 SASEGT. V lost 4 bases to trimming and J lost 8 bases, with 23 bases between them. The CDR3 sequence is CASSGGAAGSPGTQYL. Written as DNA, the CDR3 is TGTGCCAGCAGTGGGGGAGCTGCAGGAAGCCCCGGTACCCAGTACCTC.

This clonotype has only a few counts. Given a much more abundant clone one base away, this may be a read error. The chain links TRBV25-1 to TRBJ1-2; D remains unclear. Germline lookup yields CDR1 MGHDK and CDR2 SYGVNS. The CDR3 totals 13 residues. The DNA for the CDR3 is TGTGTCAGCAGTGAGCAGAGGGACTATGGCTACACCTTC. Amino acid sequence: CVSSEQRDYGYTF.